Listed below are T cell receptor beta chains from one sample, sequenced in a study of cytomegalovirus exposure and HLA in healthy donors. Measured with immunoSEQ multiplex PCR; TCRdb has only the in-frame clones, and not every one. Of some 150,000 clones listed, roughly 85% are singletons. Sequenced material: PBMCs. The origin of the receptors is a woman younger than 45 in good health and CMV-seronegative. Each CDR3 is given with its conserved first and last residue. The order of the fields is CDR3 length, clone size, D gene, J gene, V gene, CDR3 DNA, CDR3 protein. D genes are given only for firm matches. The size field is filled for only some rows; it gives once, few, many or a size class.

>17|.|TRBD1|TRBJ1-1|TRBV5-6
TGTGCCAGCAGCTCAACAGGGGGCTGGGGCTTGAACACTGAAGCTTTCTTT
CASSSTGGWGLNTEAFF
>13|.|TRBD1|TRBJ1-1|TRBV18
TGTGCCAGCTCACCAGGACAGGCCGGGGAAGCTTTCTTT
CASSPGQAGEAFF
>15|.|TRBD1|TRBJ1-1|TRBV15
TGTGCCACCAGCAGCAGGGACAGGTTTAACGCTGAAGCTTTCTTT
CATSSRDRFNAEAFF
>13|.|TRBD1|TRBJ1-1|TRBV7-2
TGTGCCAGCAGCCAAAACAGGGGAACTGAAGCTTTCTTT
CASSQNRGTEAFF
>14|.|TRBD1|TRBJ1-2|TRBV7-2
TGTGCCAGCAGCTCGGACAGGGGTTTCTATGGCTACACCTTC
CASSSDRGFYGYTF
>14|.|.|TRBJ1-2|TRBV4-1
TGCGCCAGCAGCCAAGAGACAGCTAACTATGGCTACACCTTC
CASSQETANYGYTF
>15|.|.|TRBJ2-7|TRBV6-1
TGTGCCAGCAGTGTATTAGCGGACCTATCCTACGAGCAGTACTTC
CASSVLADLSYEQYF
>15|.|TRBD1|TRBJ1-2|TRBV5-4
TGTGCCAGCAGCGGGGGACAGGGTGAGGGCTATGGCTACACCTTC
CASSGGQGEGYGYTF
>14|.|TRBD1|TRBJ2-7|TRBV19
TGTGCCAGTAGTATCTACAGGGGATCGTACGAGCAGTACTTC
CASSIYRGSYEQYF
>13|once|.|TRBJ2-2|TRBV18
TGTGCCAGCTCCCCAGACAGGACCGGGGAGCTGTTTTTT
CASSPDRTGELFF
>14|.|TRBD1|TRBJ2-7|TRBV6-1
TGTGCCAGCAACCGGGGACAGGGGGCCTACGAGCAGTACTTC
CASNRGQGAYEQYF
>13|.|.|TRBJ1-2|TRBV28
TGTGCCAGCAGTTTATGGGCAGGGCTTGGCTACACCTTC
CASSLWAGLGYTF
>14|.|.|TRBJ1-2|TRBV6-5
TGTGCCAGCAGCCCCCCAAACAGGGCGGCAGGCTACACCTTC
CASSPPNRAAGYTF
>13|.|TRBD2|TRBJ2-7|TRBV5-1
TGCGCCAGTGCAGGACTAGCGGGAGACGAGCAGTACTTC
CASAGLAGDEQYF
>10|once|.|TRBJ1-3|TRBV10-3
TGTGCCACCCTTGGAAACACCATATATTTT
CATLGNTIYF
>14|.|.|TRBJ2-5|TRBV7-9
TGTGCCAGCGGGGATGGGACGCAGGGGGAGACCCAGTACTTC
CASGDGTQGETQYF
>15|.|.|TRBJ1-5|TRBV7-2
TGTGCCAGCAGCTTAATACAGGCTAGCAATCAGCCCCAGCATTTT
CASSLIQASNQPQHF
>13|.|.|TRBJ1-2|TRBV28
TGTGCCATCTTGGCGGGCCTGACTGGTGGCTACACCTTC
CAILAGLTGGYTF
>15|.|TRBD1|TRBJ1-1|TRBV19
TGTGCCAGTAAGGCGGGGACAGGGAAGTACCCTGAAGCTTTCTTT
CASKAGTGKYPEAFF
>15|.|TRBD1|TRBJ1-5|TRBV19
TGTACCAGTAGTGCAGGGACAGGGGGCAATCAGCCCCAGCATTTT
CTSSAGTGGNQPQHF
>13|.|TRBD2|TRBJ2-7|TRBV27
TGTGCCAGTTCATTAGCGGGACCCTACGAGCAGTACTTC
CASSLAGPYEQYF
>14|.|.|TRBJ1-1|TRBV6-6
TGTGCCAGCAGTTACATTGGGGGGGACACTGAAGCTTTCTTT
CASSYIGGDTEAFF
>13|few|.|TRBJ1-1|TRBV7-9
TGTGCCAGCAGTGGGCAGGGGAACACTGAAGCTTTCTTT
CASSGQGNTEAFF
>16|.|TRBD1|TRBJ1-6|TRBV5-4
TGTGCCAGCAGCTTGGGGTGGCAGGGGGCGGATTCACCCCTCCACTTT
CASSLGWQGADSPLHF
>15|.|TRBD1|TRBJ1-1|TRBV6-5
TGTGCCAGCAGCCTTACCCCAGGGGGGATGGGTGAAGCTTTCTTT
CASSLTPGGMGEAFF
>15|.|.|TRBJ1-5|TRBV6-1
TGTGCCAGCAGCGAGTGGGGAGGCGGCAATCAGCCCCAGCATTTT
CASSEWGGGNQPQHF
>14|.|.|TRBJ1-2|TRBV4-3
TGCGCCAGCAGCCAAGAGGGGGAGGGGGTTGGCTACCCCTTC
CASSQEGEGVGYPF
>12|few|.|TRBJ1-2|TRBV7-8
TGTGCCAGCAGCTTAGGGGGGCTTGGGGCCACCTTC
CASSLGGLGATF
>11|.|.|TRBJ2-3|TRBV29-1
TGCAGCGTTGAACCGGGGGATACGCAGTATTTT
CSVEPGDTQYF
>14|.|TRBD1|TRBJ2-5|TRBV7-2
TGTGCCAGCAGCATGACAGGGGCTCTGGAGACCCAGTACTTC
CASSMTGALETQYF
>12|once|.|TRBJ2-5|TRBV29-1
TGCAGCGCCACGGCTCTAGGGAGCGTGCAGTACTTC
CSATALGSVQYF
>13|once|.|TRBJ2-1|TRBV19
TGTGCCAGCGGGTTTAGCTCCTACAATGAGCAGTTCTTC
CASGFSSYNEQFF
>17|.|TRBD2|TRBJ2-1|TRBV19
TGTGCCAGTAGTATAGCTCGGACTAGCGGTATCTACAATGAGCAGTTCTTC
CASSIARTSGIYNEQFF
>13|.|TRBD2|TRBJ2-1|TRBV29-1
TGCAGCACCGGACTAGCGGGAGGCAATGAGCAGTTCTTC
CSTGLAGGNEQFF
>15|.|TRBD2|TRBJ2-5|TRBV27
TGTGCCAGCAGTTTACTAGCGGGAGTTCAAGAGACCCAGTACTTC
CASSLLAGVQETQYF
>15|.|TRBD1|TRBJ1-1|TRBV5-1
TGCGCCAGCAGCGGGGAGGCCAGGGGGTTCACTGAAGCTTTCTTT
CASSGEARGFTEAFF
>14|.|.|TRBJ2-3|TRBV19
TGTGCCAGTAGTCCGGGATCCGTTTTGGATACGCAGTATTTT
CASSPGSVLDTQYF
>13|.|.|TRBJ2-7|TRBV7-2
TGTGCCAGCAGCACCTCTAGCTCCTACGAGCAGTACTTC
CASSTSSSYEQYF
>15|.|.|TRBJ1-3|TRBV9
TGTGCCAGCAGCGCGAGTATGAGCTCTGGAAACACCATATATTTT
CASSASMSSGNTIYF
>15|.|TRBD1|TRBJ1-1|TRBV7-2
TGTGCCAGCAGCCTCTCGGGACAGCAGAACACTGAAGCTTTCTTT
CASSLSGQQNTEAFF